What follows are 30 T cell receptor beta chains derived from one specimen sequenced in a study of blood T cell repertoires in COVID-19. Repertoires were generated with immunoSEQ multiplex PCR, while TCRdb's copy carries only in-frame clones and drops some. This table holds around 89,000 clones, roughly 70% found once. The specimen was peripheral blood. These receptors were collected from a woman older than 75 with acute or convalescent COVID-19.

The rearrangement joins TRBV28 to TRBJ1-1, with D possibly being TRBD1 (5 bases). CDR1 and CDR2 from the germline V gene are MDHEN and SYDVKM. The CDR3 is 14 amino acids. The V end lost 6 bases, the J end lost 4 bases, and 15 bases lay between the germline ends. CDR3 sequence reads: CASRPQGSGTEAFF. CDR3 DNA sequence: TGTGCCAGCAGGCCCCAGGGTTCGGGCACTGAAGCTTTCTTT.

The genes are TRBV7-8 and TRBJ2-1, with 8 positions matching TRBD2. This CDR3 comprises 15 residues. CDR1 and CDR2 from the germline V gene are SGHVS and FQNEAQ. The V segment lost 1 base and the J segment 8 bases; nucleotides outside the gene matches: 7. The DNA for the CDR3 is TGTGCCAGCAGCTTAGAGGGCGGGGGGCCAGATGAGCAGTTCTTC. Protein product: CASSLEGGGPDEQFF.

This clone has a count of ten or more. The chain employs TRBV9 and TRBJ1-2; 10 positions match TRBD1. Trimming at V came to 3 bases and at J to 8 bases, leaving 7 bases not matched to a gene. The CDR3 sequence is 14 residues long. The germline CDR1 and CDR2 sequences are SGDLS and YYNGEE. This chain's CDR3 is CASSATGGAGGYTF. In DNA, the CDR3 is TGTGCCAGCAGCGCGACAGGGGGCGCGGGGGGCTACACCTTC.

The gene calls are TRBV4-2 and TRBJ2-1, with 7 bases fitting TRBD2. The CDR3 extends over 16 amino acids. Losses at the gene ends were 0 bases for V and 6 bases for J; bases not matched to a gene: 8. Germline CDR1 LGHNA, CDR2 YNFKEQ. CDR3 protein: CASSQEERRGVNEQFF. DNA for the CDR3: TGTGCCAGCAGCCAAGAGGAGCGCCGGGGGGTCAATGAGCAGTTCTTC.

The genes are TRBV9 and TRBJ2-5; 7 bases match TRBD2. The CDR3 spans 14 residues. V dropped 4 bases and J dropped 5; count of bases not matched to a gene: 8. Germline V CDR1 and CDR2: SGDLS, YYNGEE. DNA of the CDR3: TGTGCCAGCAGCCCCCGGGGGGTTTGGGAGACCCAGTACTTC. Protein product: CASSPRGVWETQYF.

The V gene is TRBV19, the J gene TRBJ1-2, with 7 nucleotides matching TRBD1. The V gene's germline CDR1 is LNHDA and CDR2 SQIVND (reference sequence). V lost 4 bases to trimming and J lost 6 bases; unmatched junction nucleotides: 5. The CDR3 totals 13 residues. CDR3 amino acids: CASSTIQGDGYTF. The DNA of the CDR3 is TGTGCCAGTAGTACCATCCAGGGGGATGGCTACACCTTC. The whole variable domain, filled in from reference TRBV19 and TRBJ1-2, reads DGGITQSPKYLFRKEGQNVTLSCEQNLNHDAMYWYRQDPGQGLRLIYYSQIVNDFQKGDIAEGYSVSREKKESFPLTVTSAQKNPTAFYLCASSTIQGDGYTFGSGTRLTVV.

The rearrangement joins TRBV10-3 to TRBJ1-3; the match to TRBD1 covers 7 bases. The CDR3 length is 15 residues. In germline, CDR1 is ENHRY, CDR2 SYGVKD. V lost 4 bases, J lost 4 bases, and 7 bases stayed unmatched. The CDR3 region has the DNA TGTGCCATCAGTGGAGTAACAGGGGTCGGAAACACCATATATTTT. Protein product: CAISGVTGVGNTIYF.

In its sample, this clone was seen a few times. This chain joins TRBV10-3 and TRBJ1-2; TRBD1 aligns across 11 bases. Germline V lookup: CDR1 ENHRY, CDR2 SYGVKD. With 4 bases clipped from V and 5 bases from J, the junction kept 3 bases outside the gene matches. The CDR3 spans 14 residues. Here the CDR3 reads CAISAGQGAYGYTF. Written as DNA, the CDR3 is TGTGCCATCAGTGCTGGACAGGGGGCTTATGGCTACACCTTC.

CDR3 DNA sequence: TGTGCCAGCAGTTCCCGTGGCACCGCCACTAACTATGGCTACACCTTC. Its translation: CASSSRGTATNYGYTF. The chain recombines TRBV6-2 or TRBV6-3 with TRBJ1-2; D is unclear. The CDR3 runs to 16 residues. The germline V gene encodes CDR1 MNHEY and CDR2 SVGEGT. Trimming removed 4 bases from V and 0 bases from J, with 15 bases in between.

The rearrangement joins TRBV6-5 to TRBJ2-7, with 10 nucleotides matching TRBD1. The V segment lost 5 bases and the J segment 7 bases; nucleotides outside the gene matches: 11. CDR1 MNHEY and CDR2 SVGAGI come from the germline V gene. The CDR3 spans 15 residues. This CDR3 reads CASSRTGTGVWEQYF. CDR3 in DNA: TGTGCCAGCAGTCGGACCGGGACAGGGGTCTGGGAGCAGTACTTC.

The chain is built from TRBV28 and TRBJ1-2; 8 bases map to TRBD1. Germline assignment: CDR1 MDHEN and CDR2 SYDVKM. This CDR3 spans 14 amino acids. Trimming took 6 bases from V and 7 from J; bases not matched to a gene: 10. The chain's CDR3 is CASSVGQVGTGYTF. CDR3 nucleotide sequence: TGTGCCAGCAGCGTGGGACAGGTGGGGACTGGCTACACCTTC.

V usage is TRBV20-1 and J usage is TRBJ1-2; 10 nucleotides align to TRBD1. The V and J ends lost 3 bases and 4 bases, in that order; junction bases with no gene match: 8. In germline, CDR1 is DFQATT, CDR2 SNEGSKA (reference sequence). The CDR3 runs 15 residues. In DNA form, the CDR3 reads TGCAGTGCTAGTAGGGGACAGGGGTTTCTCTATGGCTACACCTTC. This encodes CSASRGQGFLYGYTF.

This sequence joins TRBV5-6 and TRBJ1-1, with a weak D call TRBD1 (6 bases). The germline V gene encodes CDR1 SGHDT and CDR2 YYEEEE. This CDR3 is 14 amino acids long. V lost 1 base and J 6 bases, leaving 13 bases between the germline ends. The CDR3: CASSLRQGMAEAFF. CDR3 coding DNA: TGTGCCAGCAGCTTGAGGCAGGGGATGGCTGAAGCTTTCTTT. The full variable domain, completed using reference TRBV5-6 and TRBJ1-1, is DAGVTQSPTHLIKTRGQQVTLRCSPKSGHDTVSWYQQALGQGPQFIFQYYEEEERQRGNFPDRFSGHQFPNYSSELNVNALLLGDSALYLCASSLRQGMAEAFFGQGTRLTVV.

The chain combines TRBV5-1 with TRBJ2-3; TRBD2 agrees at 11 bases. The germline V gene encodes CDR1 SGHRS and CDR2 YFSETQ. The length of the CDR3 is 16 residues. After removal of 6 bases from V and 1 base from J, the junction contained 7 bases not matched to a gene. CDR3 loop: CASMIGGLAGTDTQYF. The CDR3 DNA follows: TGCGCCAGCATGATTGGGGGACTAGCGGGCACAGATACGCAGTATTTT.

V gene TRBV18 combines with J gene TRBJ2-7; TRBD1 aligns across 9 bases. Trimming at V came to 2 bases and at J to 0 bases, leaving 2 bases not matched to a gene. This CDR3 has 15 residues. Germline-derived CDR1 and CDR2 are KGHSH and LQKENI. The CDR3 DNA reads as TGTGCCAGCTCACCAGGGACAGGGCTCTCCTACGAGCAGTACTTC. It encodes CASSPGTGLSYEQYF.

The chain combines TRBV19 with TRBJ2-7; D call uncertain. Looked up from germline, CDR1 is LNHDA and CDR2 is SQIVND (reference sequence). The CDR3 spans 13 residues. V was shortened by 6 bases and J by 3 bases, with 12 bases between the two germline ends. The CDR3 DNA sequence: TGTGCCAGTAGCCTTTATGTATACTACGAGCAGTACTTC. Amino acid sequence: CASSLYVYYEQYF.

The chain's CDR3 is CATSDGGLETQYF. The CDR3 DNA reads as TGTGCCACCAGTGATGGAGGGTTGGAGACCCAGTACTTC. J is TRBJ2-5 and V is TRBV24-1; D perhaps matches TRBD2 (6 bases). Germline V gives CDR1 KGHDR, CDR2 SFDVKD. V gave up 3 bases and J gave up 5 bases, with 9 bases separating them. The length of the CDR3 is 13 residues.

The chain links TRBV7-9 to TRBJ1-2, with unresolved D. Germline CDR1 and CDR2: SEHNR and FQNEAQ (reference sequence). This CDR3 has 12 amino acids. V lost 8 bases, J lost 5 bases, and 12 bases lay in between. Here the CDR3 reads CASHGSIYGYTF. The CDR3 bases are TGTGCCAGCCACGGGAGCATATATGGCTACACCTTC.

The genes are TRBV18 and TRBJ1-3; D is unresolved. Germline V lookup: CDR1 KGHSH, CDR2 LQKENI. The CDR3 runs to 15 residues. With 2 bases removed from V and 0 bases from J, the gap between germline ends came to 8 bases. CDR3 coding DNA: TGTGCCAGCTCACCAGGTGGGAGCTCTGGAAACACCATATATTTT. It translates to CASSPGGSSGNTIYF.

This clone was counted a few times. This CDR3 is CASTVQVNTEAFF. DNA of the CDR3: TGTGCCAGCACCGTACAGGTGAACACTGAAGCTTTCTTT. The chain combines TRBV12-3 or TRBV12-4 with TRBJ1-1; a weak D match, TRBD1 (5 bases). V dropped 7 bases and J dropped 0 bases, with 9 bases sitting between them. The CDR3 is 13 residues long.

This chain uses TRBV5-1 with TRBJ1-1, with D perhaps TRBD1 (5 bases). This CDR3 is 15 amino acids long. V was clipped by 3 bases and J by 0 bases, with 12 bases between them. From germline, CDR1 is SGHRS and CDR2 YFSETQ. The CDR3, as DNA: TGCGCCAGCAGCTCGGGACTACAGGTGAACACTGAAGCTTTCTTT. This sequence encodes CASSSGLQVNTEAFF.

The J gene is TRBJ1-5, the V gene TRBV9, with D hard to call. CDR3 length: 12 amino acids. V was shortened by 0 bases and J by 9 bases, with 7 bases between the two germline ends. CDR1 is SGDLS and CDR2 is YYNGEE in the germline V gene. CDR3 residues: CASSVEGGPQHF. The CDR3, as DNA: TGTGCCAGCAGCGTAGAAGGCGGGCCCCAGCATTTT.

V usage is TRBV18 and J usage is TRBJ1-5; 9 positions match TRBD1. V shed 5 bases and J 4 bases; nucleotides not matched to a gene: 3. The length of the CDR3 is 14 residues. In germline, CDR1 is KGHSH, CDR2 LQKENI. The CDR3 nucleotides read TGTGCCAGCTCAAGGGACAGGGAAAATCAGCCCCAGCATTTT. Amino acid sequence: CASSRDRENQPQHF. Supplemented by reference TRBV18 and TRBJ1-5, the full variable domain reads NAGVMQNPRHLVRRRGQEARLRCSPMKGHSHVYWYRQLPEEGLKFMVYLQKENIIDESGMPKERFSAEFPKEGPSILRIQQVVRGDSAAYFCASSRDRENQPQHFGDGTRLSIL.

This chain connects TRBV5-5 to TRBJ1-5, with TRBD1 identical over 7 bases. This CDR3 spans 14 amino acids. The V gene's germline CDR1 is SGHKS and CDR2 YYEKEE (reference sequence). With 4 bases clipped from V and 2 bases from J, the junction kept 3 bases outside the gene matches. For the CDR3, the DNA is TGTGCCAGCAGCCTAACAGGGGGCAATCAGCCCCAGCATTTT. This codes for CASSLTGGNQPQHF.

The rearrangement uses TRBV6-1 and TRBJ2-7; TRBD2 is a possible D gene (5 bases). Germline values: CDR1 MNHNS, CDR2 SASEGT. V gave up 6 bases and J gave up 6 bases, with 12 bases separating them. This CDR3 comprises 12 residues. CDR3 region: CASSRDYSEQYF. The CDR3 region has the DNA TGTGCCAGCAGCCGCGACTACAGCGAGCAGTACTTC.

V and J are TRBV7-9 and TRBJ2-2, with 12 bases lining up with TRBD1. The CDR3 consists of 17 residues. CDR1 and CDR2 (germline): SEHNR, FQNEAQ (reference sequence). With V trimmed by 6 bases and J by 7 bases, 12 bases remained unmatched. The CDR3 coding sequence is TGTGCCAGCAGGAAGCCCCCGGGACAGGGGGCCGGCGGGGAGCTGTTTTTT. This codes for CASRKPPGQGAGGELFF.

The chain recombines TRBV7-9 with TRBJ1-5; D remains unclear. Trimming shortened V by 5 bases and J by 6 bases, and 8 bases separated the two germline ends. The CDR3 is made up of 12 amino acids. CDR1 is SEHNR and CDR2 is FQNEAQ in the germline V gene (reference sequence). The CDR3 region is CASSHLGQPQHF. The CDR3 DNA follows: TGTGCCAGCAGCCACCTCGGTCAGCCCCAGCATTTT.

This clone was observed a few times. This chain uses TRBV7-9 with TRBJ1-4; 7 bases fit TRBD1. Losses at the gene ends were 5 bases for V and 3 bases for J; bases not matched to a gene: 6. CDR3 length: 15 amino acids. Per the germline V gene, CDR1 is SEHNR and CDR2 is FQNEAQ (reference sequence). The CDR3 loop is CASSDSGTANEKLFF. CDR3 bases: TGTGCCAGCAGCGACTCCGGGACAGCTAATGAAAAACTGTTTTTT.

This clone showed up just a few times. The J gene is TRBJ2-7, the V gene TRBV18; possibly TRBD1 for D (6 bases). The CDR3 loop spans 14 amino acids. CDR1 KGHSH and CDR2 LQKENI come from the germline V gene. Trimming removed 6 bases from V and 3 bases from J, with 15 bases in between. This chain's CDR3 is CASSLGTTYYEQYF. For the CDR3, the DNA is TGTGCCAGCTCCCTTGGGACAACTTACTACGAGCAGTACTTC.

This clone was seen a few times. CDR3 sequence (DNA): TGTGCCATCGGAGGGCACCCTGCAAATGAAAAACTGTTTTTT. Residues: CAIGGHPANEKLFF. This chain uses TRBV10-3 with TRBJ1-4; D uncertain. Germline CDR1 and CDR2: ENHRY and SYGVKD. V was shortened by 8 bases and J by 5 bases, with 15 bases between the two germline ends. The CDR3 contains 14 residues.